One sample yielded the 32 T cell receptor beta chains listed below, sequenced in a study of T cell repertoires in cytomegalovirus infection. From the reads, TCRdb called clonotypes with MiXCR, one entry per CDR3 protein. The sample consists of more than 250,000 distinct CDR3 sequences, roughly an eighth of them appearing once. Sequenced input: PBMCs. Receptors were obtained from a human donor in good health (CMV status not recorded). Some clones in this sample may be carry-over from other donors' samples.

V and J are TRBV29-1 and TRBJ2-2; TRBD2 matches 8 bases. Germline CDR1 reads SQVTM; CDR2 reads ANQGSEA. Losses at the gene ends were 6 bases for V and 3 bases for J; bases not matched to a gene: 6. CDR3 size: 14 residues. CDR3 amino acids: CSVERGTHTGELFF. For the CDR3, the DNA is TGCAGCGTGGAGCGGGGGACACACACCGGGGAGCTGTTTTTT.

V and J are TRBV29-1 and TRBJ1-2, with D maybe TRBD1 (5 bases). The germline gives CDR1 SQVTM, CDR2 ANQGSEA. This CDR3 comprises 12 residues. Trimming shortened V by 6 bases and J by 8 bases, and 16 bases separated the two germline ends. This CDR3 reads CSVPDWGDGYTF. CDR3 DNA: TGCAGCGTCCCCGATTGGGGCGACGGCTACACCTTC. Based on the CDR3 plus reference TRBV29-1 and TRBJ1-2, the full variable domain is SAVISQKPSRDICQRGTSLTIQCQVDSQVTMMFWYRQQPGQSLTLIATANQGSEATYESGFVIDKFPISRPNLTFSTLTVSNMSPEDSSIYLCSVPDWGDGYTFGSGTRLTVV.

This clonotype was detected many times. V gene TRBV6-1 combines with J gene TRBJ2-1; 7 nucleotides agree with TRBD2. Trimming took 1 base from V and 7 from J; bases not matched to a gene: 7. The CDR3 runs to 15 residues. CDR1 and CDR2 (germline): MNHNS, SASEGT. The CDR3: CASSEGASGSNEQFF. The CDR3 bases are TGTGCCAGCAGTGAAGGGGCTAGCGGTTCGAATGAGCAGTTCTTC.

This chain links TRBV12-3 or TRBV12-4 with TRBJ1-2, with D perhaps TRBD1 (6 bases). The V gene lost 2 bases and the J gene lost 2 bases, with 18 bases spanning the gap. CDR3 length equals 17 residues. In DNA, the CDR3 is TGTGCCAGCAGTTTAACGATGGGAGGGGACAAAAACTATGGCTACACCTTC. Its protein is CASSLTMGGDKNYGYTF.

In this sample, this clonotype turned up many times. The CDR3 DNA reads TGTGCCAGCAGTCCGGGACTCGAGCACACAGATACGCAGTATTTT. Amino acid sequence: CASSPGLEHTDTQYF. This chain uses TRBV6-4 with TRBJ2-3; D perhaps matches TRBD2 (6 bases). V was pared by 5 bases and J by 2 bases, with 14 bases between. The CDR3 length is 15 residues. Germline lookup yields CDR1 MRHNA and CDR2 SNTAGT.

This clonotype was recorded a few times. V and J are TRBV28 and TRBJ2-7; TRBD2 aligns across 8 bases. The CDR3 runs 13 residues. The V gene's germline CDR1 is MDHEN and CDR2 SYDVKM. J gave up 5 bases and V 5 bases, and 5 bases lay outside the gene matches. The DNA of the CDR3 is TGTGCCAGCAGTCTTAGCGGGACGGACGAGCAGTACTTC. This codes for CASSLSGTDEQYF.

This clonotype was picked up many times. The rearrangement joins TRBV12-3 or TRBV12-4 to TRBJ2-1; TRBD2 agrees at 10 bases. There are 15 residues in the CDR3. The V and J ends lost 6 bases and 9 bases, in that order; junction bases with no gene match: 11. The CDR3 spells CASRRTSGGGAEQFF. CDR3 DNA: TGTGCCAGCAGACGGACTAGCGGAGGGGGGGCTGAGCAGTTCTTC.

This clonotype has at least ten counts. CDR3 region: CAAAGQEGYEQYF. In nucleotides, the CDR3 is TGTGCCGCGGCGGGACAAGAAGGGTACGAGCAGTACTTC. The J gene is TRBJ2-7, the V gene TRBV6-2 or TRBV6-3; D possibly matches TRBD1 or TRBD2 (6 bases each). This CDR3 has 13 amino acids. CDR1 is MNHEY and CDR2 is SVGEGT in the germline V gene. Deletions cut 11 bases from V and 4 bases from J, with 18 bases between.

This clonotype has at least ten counts. This chain links TRBV5-4 with TRBJ1-6; D ambiguous. Germline V lookup: CDR1 SGHNT, CDR2 YYREEE (reference sequence). Trimming removed 0 bases at V and 14 bases at J, with 15 bases between. The CDR3 loop spans 14 amino acids. The chain's CDR3 is CASSLAVADGTLHF. CDR3 DNA sequence: TGTGCCAGCAGCTTGGCCGTGGCGGACGGAACCCTCCACTTT.

This clonotype appeared many times. This chain links TRBV5-1 with TRBJ1-4; a possible D gene is TRBD1 (5 bases). CDR3 length: 16 amino acids. With 4 bases removed from V and 1 base from J, the gap between germline ends came to 14 bases. The germline CDR1 and CDR2 sequences are SGHRS and YFSETQ. In DNA, the CDR3 is TGCGCCAGCAGCAGTTGGGACGGACTAACTAATGAAAAACTGTTTTTT. This gives the protein CASSSWDGLTNEKLFF. Variable domain in full (rest from reference TRBV5-1 and TRBJ1-4): KAGVTQTPRYLIKTRGQQVTLSCSPISGHRSVSWYQQTPGQGLQFLFEYFSETQRNKGNFPGRFSGRQFSNSRSEMNVSTLELGDSALYLCASSSWDGLTNEKLFFGSGTQLSVL.

This clonotype was picked up many times. The chain carries TRBV15 and TRBJ2-1, with 7 bases matching TRBD1. Germline V gene data show CDR1 as LNHNV and CDR2 as YYDKDF (reference sequence). This CDR3 has 13 amino acids. V shed 3 bases, J shed 11 bases, and the junction held 7 bases outside the gene matches. DNA for the CDR3: TGTGCCACCAGCAGGCCCGGGACAGCTAAGCAGTTCTTC. It codes for CATSRPGTAKQFF.

This clonotype came up many times. The chain is built from TRBV7-6 and TRBJ1-5, with a possible D match to TRBD1 (6 bases). The CDR3 spans 13 residues. V shed 5 bases and J shed 4 bases, with 9 bases lying between them. Germline-derived CDR1 and CDR2 are SGHVS and FNYEAQ. This CDR3 is CASSPQGNQPQHF. CDR3 in DNA: TGTGCCAGCAGCCCACAGGGAAATCAGCCCCAGCATTTT.

The chain carries TRBV20-1 and TRBJ1-5, with D possibly TRBD1 on 5 matching bases. The CDR3 length is 14 residues. Trimming pared 3 bases from V and 4 bases from J, leaving 13 bases between. Germline CDR1 and CDR2: DFQATT and SNEGSKA (reference sequence). The CDR3 bases are TGCAGTGCTAGCCACGGGGGAGGGAATCAGCCCCAGCATTTT. This codes for CSASHGGGNQPQHF.

There are many counts of this clonotype. This chain connects TRBV7-9 to TRBJ2-5; no reliable D call. Trimming shortened V by 5 bases and J by 3 bases, and 13 bases separated the two germline ends. Germline V gene data show CDR1 as SEHNR and CDR2 as FQNEAQ (reference sequence). This CDR3 is 14 amino acids long. Written as DNA, the CDR3 is TGTGCCAGCAGCCTCGCGGCCCGTAAAGAGACCCAGTACTTC. Translating gives CASSLAARKETQYF.

This clonotype was observed a few times. V is TRBV6-5 and J is TRBJ2-2, with D hard to call. V shed 5 bases and J shed 4 bases, with 14 bases lying between them. Germline values: CDR1 MNHEY, CDR2 SVGAGI. The CDR3 has 15 residues. The CDR3 spells CASSTATRVTGELFF. The CDR3 nucleotides are TGTGCCAGCAGTACCGCCACCCGAGTCACCGGGGAGCTGTTTTTT.

This clonotype was seen repeatedly, ten times or more. The V gene is TRBV7-6, the J gene TRBJ2-7; 11 nucleotides line up with TRBD2. J was trimmed by 0 bases and V by 5 bases; bases with no gene match: 6. Germline V CDR1 and CDR2: SGHVS, FNYEAQ. The CDR3 contains 16 residues. Here the CDR3 DNA reads TGTGCCAGCAGCCGAACTAGCGGGGGTGCCTCCTACGAGCAGTACTTC. Amino acid sequence: CASSRTSGGASYEQYF.

The V gene is TRBV4-1, the J gene TRBJ1-6; TRBD1 matches 9 bases. This CDR3 has 16 amino acids. J lost 7 bases, V lost 1 base, and 5 bases had no gene match. Germline V gives CDR1 MGHRA, CDR2 YSYEKL. The CDR3 bases are TGCGCCAGCAGCCAAGCCTCCGGGACAGGGAATTCACCCCTCCACTTT. Translation gives CASSQASGTGNSPLHF.

The table lists this clonotype with many counts. V gene TRBV7-2 combines with J gene TRBJ1-6; 8 bases align to TRBD1. From germline, CDR1 is SGHTA and CDR2 FQGNSA. V trimming: 5 bases; J trimming: 9 bases; junction bases outside the gene matches: 9. The CDR3 covers 15 residues. The CDR3 here is CASSTEGQVVSPLHF. Here the CDR3 DNA reads TGTGCCAGCAGCACGGAGGGACAGGTCGTTTCACCCCTCCACTTT.

This clonotype was found a few times. V and J are TRBV20-1 and TRBJ2-5; possible D gene TRBD2, 6 bases. Germline V gene lookup returns CDR1 DFQATT and CDR2 SNEGSKA (reference sequence). V was clipped by 6 bases and J by 1 base, with 18 bases between them. The CDR3 sequence is 15 residues long. CDR3 sequence: CSAQLADELQETQYF. The CDR3 nucleotides are TGCAGTGCGCAACTAGCTGACGAACTCCAAGAGACCCAGTACTTC.

Ten or more counts support this clonotype. The chain combines TRBV6-5 with TRBJ1-3, with D hard to call. Germline V gene data show CDR1 as MNHEY and CDR2 as SVGAGI. This CDR3 spans 15 amino acids. The V end lost 0 bases, the J end lost 3 bases, and 9 bases lay between the germline ends. DNA of the CDR3: TGTGCCAGCAGTTACTCATCGGAGGGTGGAAACACCATATATTTT. It yields the protein CASSYSSEGGNTIYF.

This clonotype was seen repeatedly, ten times or more. V gene TRBV7-2 combines with J gene TRBJ2-7; D remains unclear. The CDR3 is made up of 13 amino acids. Trimming stripped 4 bases from V and 4 bases from J, with 11 bases between. In germline, CDR1 is SGHTA, CDR2 FQGNSA. The CDR3 here is CASSSPPQYEQYF. CDR3 nucleotides: TGTGCCAGCAGCTCCCCCCCCCAATACGAGCAGTACTTC.

The table lists this clonotype with many counts. V is TRBV7-9 and J is TRBJ1-2; 11 positions match TRBD1. Germline CDR1 reads SEHNR; CDR2 reads FQNEAQ (reference sequence). There are 16 residues in the CDR3. V shed 5 bases, J shed 4 bases, and the junction held 9 bases outside the gene matches. In DNA form, the CDR3 reads TGTGCCAGCAGCGACCCCGGACAGGGGGCCTCCTATGGCTACACCTTC. This translates into CASSDPGQGASYGYTF.

This chain uses TRBV7-9 with TRBJ2-5; 11 bases are shared with TRBD1. J gave up 5 bases and V 4 bases, and 6 bases lay outside the gene matches. CDR3 length: 15 amino acids. Per the germline V gene, CDR1 is SEHNR and CDR2 is FQNEAQ (reference sequence). The CDR3: CASSYRDRGVETQYF. CDR3 nucleotides: TGTGCCAGCAGCTACCGGGACAGGGGGGTGGAGACCCAGTACTTC.

The V call is TRBV6-6, the J call TRBJ2-7; the D gene is possibly TRBD1 (5 bases). This CDR3 spans 14 amino acids. V lost 0 bases to trimming and J lost 2 bases, with 8 bases between them. Per germline, CDR1 MNHNY and CDR2 SVGAGI (reference sequence). The CDR3 sequence: CASSYSIQAYEQYF. CDR3 sequence (DNA): TGTGCCAGCAGTTACTCGATACAGGCCTACGAGCAGTACTTC.

At least ten counts were recorded for this clonotype. The chain links TRBV14 to TRBJ2-5; D unclear. V was cut by 1 base and J by 1 base, with 4 bases left in between. This CDR3 has 13 residues. The germline V gene has CDR1 SGHDN and CDR2 FVKESK. CDR3 bases: TGTGCCAGCAGCCAAGGTCTCCAAGAGACCCAGTACTTC. Its protein product is CASSQGLQETQYF.

This clonotype was counted many times. This CDR3 is CASSTVTEQFF. CDR3 nucleotide sequence: TGTGCCAGCAGTACCGTAACTGAGCAGTTCTTC. The chain uses TRBV12-3 or TRBV12-4 and TRBJ2-1, with D hard to call. The V end was cut by 5 bases, the J end by 9 bases, with 8 bases between. This CDR3 is built from 11 residues.

This clonotype was detected only a few times. The V gene is TRBV6-2 or TRBV6-3, the J gene TRBJ2-3; D remains unclear. V gave up 4 bases and J gave up 6 bases, with 17 bases separating them. This CDR3 has 15 residues. CDR1 and CDR2 from the germline V gene are MNHEY and SVGEGT. The CDR3 region is CASSSPMSPADTQYF. The CDR3 nucleotides read TGTGCCAGCAGTTCCCCCATGAGCCCCGCGGATACGCAGTATTTT.

This clonotype has more than one count but fewer than ten. The V gene is TRBV5-1, the J gene TRBJ2-5; TRBD2 agrees at 7 bases. Germline V lookup: CDR1 SGHRS, CDR2 YFSETQ. Trimming at V came to 4 bases and at J to 3 bases, leaving 9 bases not matched to a gene. CDR3 length: 15 amino acids. The CDR3 region has the DNA TGCGCCAGCAGCCACAGCGGGATGGGTGAAGAGACCCAGTACTTC. It codes for CASSHSGMGEETQYF.

The rearrangement joins TRBV20-1 to TRBJ1-6; D remains unclear. Germline V lookup: CDR1 DFQATT, CDR2 SNEGSKA (reference sequence). The CDR3 totals 14 residues. Trimming pared 1 base from V and 7 bases from J, leaving 11 bases between. The CDR3 protein is CSARGGGSNSPLHF. The CDR3 nucleotides are TGCAGTGCTAGAGGAGGAGGTTCCAATTCACCCCTCCACTTT.

This clonotype was detected many times. The chain links TRBV7-2 to TRBJ2-5; 9 positions match TRBD2. The ends lost 8 bases at V and 4 bases at J; junction bases unmatched: 5. From germline, CDR1 is SGHTA and CDR2 FQGNSA. The length of the CDR3 is 13 residues. The CDR3 protein is CASWRGGVETQYF. CDR3 bases: TGTGCCAGCTGGCGGGGGGGGGTAGAGACCCAGTACTTC.

This clonotype turned up a few times. This sequence joins TRBV23-1 and TRBJ1-2; 12 bases are a match to TRBD1. TRBV23-1 has ORF status, its function being uncertain. The CDR3 contains 15 residues. V shed 2 bases, J shed 6 bases, and the junction held 4 bases outside the gene matches. Here the CDR3 reads CASSQRGQGAHGYTF. The CDR3, as DNA: TGCGCCAGCAGTCAAAGGGGACAGGGGGCCCATGGCTACACCTTC.

The rearrangement uses TRBV18 and TRBJ2-7; D not resolved. Deletions cut 2 bases from V and 2 bases from J, with 10 bases between. This CDR3 contains 14 residues. The germline V gene encodes CDR1 KGHSH and CDR2 LQKENI. CDR3 protein: CASSPIPYAYEQYF. The CDR3 region has the DNA TGTGCCAGCTCACCAATACCATACGCCTACGAGCAGTACTTC. Variable domain in full (rest from reference TRBV18 and TRBJ2-7): NAGVMQNPRHLVRRRGQEARLRCSPMKGHSHVYWYRQLPEEGLKFMVYLQKENIIDESGMPKERFSAEFPKEGPSILRIQQVVRGDSAAYFCASSPIPYAYEQYFGPGTRLTVT.